These 12 T cell receptor beta chains were sequenced from one sample in a study of cytomegalovirus exposure and HLA in healthy donors. Profiling relied on immunoSEQ multiplex PCR, and the TCRdb table lists in-frame clones only, not all of them. The table includes 130,000 to 150,000 clones, about 91% detected once. The source material was PBMCs. The receptors originated from a young woman in good health and CMV-seropositive.

The chain recombines TRBV7-3 with TRBJ1-1, with a possible D match to TRBD1 (5 bases). The germline V gene encodes CDR1 SGHTA and CDR2 FQGTGA. The CDR3 runs to 16 residues. With 6 bases removed from V and 1 base from J, the gap between germline ends came to 18 bases. CDR3 nucleotides: TGTGCCAGCAGTTCCATTTTGGGGCCGGCGAACACTGAAGCTTTCTTT. This translates into CASSSILGPANTEAFF. The full variable domain, with the rest looked up from reference TRBV7-3 and TRBJ1-1, is GAGVSQTPSNKVTEKGKYVELRCDPISGHTALYWYRQSLGQGPEFLIYFQGTGAADDSGLPNDRFFAVRPEGSVSTLKIQRTERGDSAVYLCASSSILGPANTEAFFGQGTRLTVV.

J is TRBJ2-7 and V is TRBV27; 7 bases line up with TRBD2. The trim removed 6 bases at V and 3 bases at J, leaving 5 bases unmatched. The length of the CDR3 is 13 residues. Germline V gene lookup returns CDR1 MNHEY and CDR2 SMNVEV (reference sequence). The CDR3, as DNA: TGTGCCAGCAGACTAGCGAGAGACTACGAGCAGTACTTC. This translates into CASRLARDYEQYF.

The chain is built from TRBV7-2 and TRBJ1-1, with D perhaps TRBD1 (6 bases). V lost 1 base and J lost 0, with 21 bases in between. CDR3 length: 19 residues. Germline CDR1 reads SGHTA; CDR2 reads FQGNSA. The CDR3 protein is CASSLGPLRAGVMNTEAFF. The CDR3 nucleotides read TGTGCCAGCAGCTTAGGGCCGCTTCGAGCAGGGGTGATGAACACTGAAGCTTTCTTT.

V is TRBV11-2 and J is TRBJ2-7, with 7 bases fitting TRBD2. The V gene's germline CDR1 is SGHAT and CDR2 FQNNGV. The CDR3 sequence is 15 residues long. The ends lost 1 base at V and 3 bases at J; junction bases unmatched: 6. DNA for the CDR3: TGTGCCAGCAGCTTAGTCTCCGCGGGGGACTACGAGCAGTACTTC. Its translation: CASSLVSAGDYEQYF.

This chain links TRBV27 with TRBJ2-2; TRBD2 is a possible D gene (7 bases). In germline, CDR1 is MNHEY, CDR2 SMNVEV (reference sequence). V was pared by 3 bases and J by 5 bases, with 25 bases between. The CDR3 contains 19 residues. The CDR3: CASSLGGGLGGSGTGELFF. CDR3 coding DNA: TGTGCCAGCAGTTTGGGAGGGGGGCTGGGCGGGAGCGGTACCGGGGAGCTGTTTTTT.

V gene TRBV28 combines with J gene TRBJ1-2; D uncertain. V was trimmed by 8 bases and J by 5 bases, leaving 21 bases between them. The germline gives CDR1 MDHEN, CDR2 SYDVKM. The CDR3 has 15 amino acids. As DNA, the CDR3 is TGTGCCAGCGCATCCGGCGTCAGGTCTTTATATGGCTACACCTTC. Protein product: CASASGVRSLYGYTF.

This clone was observed once. V is TRBV5-4 and J is TRBJ1-2, with 7 bases that match TRBD1. The V gene end was trimmed by 3 bases and the J gene end by 8 bases; junction bases not matched to a gene: 7. From germline, CDR1 is SGHNT and CDR2 YYREEE (reference sequence). The CDR3 extends over 13 amino acids. The DNA of the CDR3 is TGTGCCAGCAGCTACAGGGGAGAGGACGGCTACACCTTC. It yields the protein CASSYRGEDGYTF.

The V call is TRBV7-2, the J call TRBJ2-7; no clear D. V lost 1 base, J lost 2 bases, and 9 bases lay in between. In germline, CDR1 is SGHTA, CDR2 FQGNSA. The CDR3 length is 14 residues. The CDR3 sequence is CASSLGGPTYEQYF. The DNA for the CDR3 is TGTGCCAGCAGCTTAGGAGGCCCTACCTACGAGCAGTACTTC.

The rearrangement uses TRBV6-1 and TRBJ1-5; TRBD1 is a possible D gene (6 bases). The CDR3 length is 17 residues. The germline gives CDR1 MNHNS, CDR2 SASEGT. V was cut by 2 bases and J by 1 base, with 15 bases left in between. The chain's CDR3 is CASSEFSQGMSNQPQHF. The CDR3 DNA reads TGTGCCAGCAGTGAATTTTCGCAGGGGATGAGCAATCAGCCCCAGCATTTT.

As for this clone: The sample holds other DNA sequences that translate to the same CDR3. This chain connects TRBV27 to TRBJ2-1; 9 bases agree with TRBD2. Germline V CDR1 and CDR2: MNHEY, SMNVEV (reference sequence). V lost 2 bases to trimming and J lost 4 bases; unmatched junction nucleotides: 3. The CDR3 runs 15 residues. DNA of the CDR3: TGTGCCAGCAGTTTAGCGGGGGGGCCGTACAATGAGCAGTTCTTC. This encodes CASSLAGGPYNEQFF.

V usage is TRBV28 and J usage is TRBJ1-2, with D possibly being TRBD1 (6 bases). Looked up from germline, CDR1 is MDHEN and CDR2 is SYDVKM. Trimming stripped 2 bases from V and 8 bases from J, with 12 bases between. The CDR3 runs 13 residues. Here the CDR3 DNA reads TGTGCCAGCAGTTTAAGACAGGTTCTGGGCTACACCTTC. Translation: CASSLRQVLGYTF.

This sequence joins TRBV5-4 and TRBJ2-2; 9 bases fit TRBD2. V lost 3 bases to trimming and J lost 7 bases; unmatched junction nucleotides: 10. There are 16 residues in the CDR3. Germline-derived CDR1 and CDR2 are SGHNT and YYREEE (reference sequence). In DNA form, the CDR3 reads TGTGCCAGCAGCTCTGGAGGGACTAGCTCGTACGGGGAGCTGTTTTTT. Its protein is CASSSGGTSSYGELFF.